Below, 20 T cell receptor beta chains from the same sample are listed, as sequenced in a study of OX40 agonist ivuxolimab in advanced cancers. TCRdb keeps only in-frame clones here, not all; method: immunoSEQ multiplex PCR. Among about 88,000 clones listed, more than 80% were seen once. Sample: CD4+ or CD8+ T cells sorted from blood, taken in a trial of the OX40 agonist ivuxolimab. Receptor source: an adult with an advanced solid tumor such as melanoma, head and neck, liver or kidney cancer.

This chain joins TRBV6-5 and TRBJ1-2; 11 nucleotides line up with TRBD1. The CDR3 has 15 amino acids. After removal of 5 bases from V and 4 bases from J, the junction contained 6 bases not matched to a gene. Germline V gene data show CDR1 as MNHEY and CDR2 as SVGAGI. CDR3 nucleotide sequence: TGTGCCAGCAGTCGGGACAGGGGGTCGCTCTATGGCTACACCTTC. Translating gives CASSRDRGSLYGYTF.

The V gene is TRBV7-2, the J gene TRBJ2-5; TRBD1 aligns across 8 bases. Germline V gives CDR1 SGHTA, CDR2 FQGNSA. CDR3 size: 14 residues. V trimming: 5 bases; J trimming: 5 bases; junction bases outside the gene matches: 7. The CDR3 loop is CASSPRQGSETQYF. In DNA, the CDR3 is TGTGCCAGCAGCCCGCGACAGGGGTCGGAGACCCAGTACTTC. Based on the CDR3 plus reference TRBV7-2 and TRBJ2-5, the full variable domain is GAGVSQSPSNKVTEKGKDVELRCDPISGHTALYWYRQSLGQGLEFLIYFQGNSAPDKSGLPSDRFSAERTGGSVSTLTIQRTQQEDSAVYLCASSPRQGSETQYFGPGTRLLVL.

The V and J genes are TRBV28 and TRBJ2-3; D remains ambiguous. Trimming left V 2 bases short and J 4 bases short, with 4 bases between. The CDR3 consists of 12 residues. CDR1 MDHEN and CDR2 SYDVKM come from the germline V gene. The CDR3 protein is CASSLRADTQYF. The CDR3 DNA reads as TGTGCCAGCAGTTTACGGGCAGATACGCAGTATTTT.

This clone was found once. This chain connects TRBV29-1 to TRBJ1-2, with 9 bases fitting TRBD1. J gave up 6 bases and V 1 base, and 9 bases lay outside the gene matches. This CDR3 spans 15 amino acids. From germline, CDR1 is SQVTM and CDR2 ANQGSEA. CDR3 residues: CSVEVPGQGRNGYTF. The CDR3 DNA follows: TGCAGCGTTGAAGTCCCGGGACAGGGTAGGAATGGCTACACCTTC.

V usage is TRBV6-1 and J usage is TRBJ1-4; D gene uncertain. There are 14 residues in the CDR3. CDR1 MNHNS and CDR2 SASEGT come from the germline V gene. Trimming pared 2 bases from V and 10 bases from J, leaving 14 bases between. For the CDR3, the DNA is TGTGCCAGCAGTGAAAAGGGAGTCCGGGGAAAACTGTTTTTT. Translation gives CASSEKGVRGKLFF.

This rearrangement joins TRBV5-6 to TRBJ1-4; no definite D call. Germline V gene lookup returns CDR1 SGHDT and CDR2 YYEEEE. This CDR3 contains 15 residues. Trimming took 4 bases from V and 2 from J, leaving 12 bases between them. The CDR3 is CASSPRRQTNEKLFF. CDR3 sequence (DNA): TGTGCCAGCAGCCCGAGGAGGCAGACTAATGAAAAACTGTTTTTT.

The V call is TRBV7-2, the J call TRBJ1-2, with a tentative D call TRBD1 (6 bases). Germline V gene data show CDR1 as SGHTA and CDR2 as FQGNSA. CDR3 length: 16 amino acids. V lost 1 base, J lost 2 bases, and 14 bases lay in between. CDR3 region: CASSLGMDRYNYGYTF. The CDR3 DNA is TGTGCCAGCAGCTTAGGCATGGACAGATACAACTATGGCTACACCTTC.

A remark on this clone: The junction departs from the called germline gene at one end, perhaps through a read error. The rearrangement uses TRBV19 and TRBJ1-2; weak D call: TRBD1 (6 bases). The germline gives CDR1 LNHDA, CDR2 SQIVND (reference sequence). The CDR3 sequence is 15 residues long. This CDR3 is CASSVDSGENNGYTF. The CDR3 DNA sequence: TGTGCCAGTAGTGTAGACTCAGGGGAAAACAATGGCTACACCTTC. Combining the CDR3 with reference TRBV19 and TRBJ1-2 gives the whole variable domain DGGITQSPKYLFRKEGQNVTLSCEQNLNHDAMYWYRQDPGQGLRLIYYSQIVNDFQKGDIAEGYSVSREKKESFPLTVTSAQKNPTAFYLCASSVDSGENNGYTFGSGTRLTVV.

The chain uses TRBV5-4 and TRBJ2-5; D gene ambiguous. Deletions cut 4 bases from V and 2 bases from J, with 9 bases between. Per the germline V gene, CDR1 is SGHNT and CDR2 is YYREEE (reference sequence). The CDR3 has 13 amino acids. The CDR3 DNA reads as TGTGCCAGCAGCCCTGGCCAGCAAGAGACCCAGTACTTC. Translated, it gives CASSPGQQETQYF. Full variable domain (rest looked up from reference TRBV5-4 and TRBJ2-5): ETGVTQSPTHLIKTRGQQVTLRCSSQSGHNTVSWYQQALGQGPQFIFQYYREEENGRGNFPPRFSGLQFPNYSSELNVNALELDDSALYLCASSPGQQETQYFGPGTRLLVL.

The rearrangement uses TRBV5-4 and TRBJ1-3; a possible D gene is TRBD1 (6 bases). V gave up 3 bases and J gave up 3 bases, with 13 bases separating them. The CDR3 is made up of 15 amino acids. CDR1 and CDR2 (germline): SGHNT, YYREEE (reference sequence). CDR3 loop: CASSWAGASGNTIYF. In DNA form, the CDR3 reads TGTGCCAGCAGCTGGGCAGGGGCGAGTGGAAACACCATATATTTT.

CDR3 in DNA: TGTGCCAGCAGCGTACTTAGCTATCTTACAGATACGCAGTATTTT. Protein product: CASSVLSYLTDTQYF. This sequence joins TRBV9 and TRBJ2-3; D gene ambiguous. The germline CDR1 and CDR2 sequences are SGDLS and YYNGEE. The germline V and J ends were trimmed by 1 base and 3 bases, with 12 bases remaining between them. The CDR3 length is 15 residues.

This chain connects TRBV2 to TRBJ2-1, with 9 bases fitting TRBD2. The junction had 17 bases not matched to a gene; V was cut back by 2 bases and J by 6 bases. This CDR3 has 19 amino acids. CDR1 and CDR2 (germline): SNHLY, FYNNEI. The CDR3 sequence: CASSERSGRPLASGNEQFF. The CDR3 nucleotides read TGTGCCAGCAGTGAACGGAGCGGGAGGCCCCTAGCATCTGGCAATGAGCAGTTCTTC.

This clone was counted between two and nine times. The chain is built from TRBV29-1 and TRBJ1-2, with D possibly TRBD1 on 6 matching bases. Germline V gene data show CDR1 as SQVTM and CDR2 as ANQGSEA. The ends were cut back, 5 bases at V and 3 bases at J, with 13 bases in the middle. This CDR3 is built from 13 residues. For the CDR3, the DNA is TGCAGCGTTTTGGTCAGGGGATACTATGGCTACACCTTC. Its translation: CSVLVRGYYGYTF.

The count of this clone is one. This chain joins TRBV9 and TRBJ2-1; tentatively, D is TRBD2 (6 bases). CDR1 and CDR2 from the germline V gene are SGDLS and YYNGEE. Trimming cost V 3 bases and J 12 bases, with 19 bases left between them. The CDR3 has 14 amino acids. CDR3 DNA: TGTGCCAGCAGCGCGGACTATGCTGCAGGTAGGCAGTTCTTC. The encoded protein is CASSADYAAGRQFF.

This clone was detected only once. J is TRBJ2-1 and V is TRBV7-8; 8 bases line up with TRBD1. Germline assignment: CDR1 SGHVS and CDR2 FQNEAQ. The CDR3 totals 15 residues. The V gene end was trimmed by 2 bases and the J gene end by 6 bases; junction bases not matched to a gene: 6. The CDR3 spells CASSLQGALGNEQFF. In nucleotides, the CDR3 is TGTGCCAGCAGCTTACAGGGGGCGCTCGGCAATGAGCAGTTCTTC.

The V gene is TRBV19, the J gene TRBJ2-2; 10 positions match TRBD2. Germline loops: CDR1 LNHDA, CDR2 SQIVND (reference sequence). The CDR3 covers 14 residues. With V trimmed by 3 bases and J by 6 bases, 1 base remained unmatched. The CDR3 sequence is CASSISGGAGELFF. The CDR3 DNA reads TGTGCCAGTAGTATCAGCGGGGGGGCCGGGGAGCTGTTTTTT.

The chain couples TRBV11-1 to TRBJ2-5; D call uncertain. The CDR3 totals 14 residues. Deletions cut 2 bases from V and 2 bases from J, with 9 bases between. In germline, CDR1 is SGHAT, CDR2 FQDESV (reference sequence). CDR3 bases: TGTGCCAGCAGCTTATTAGGAAATCAAGAGACCCAGTACTTC. It codes for CASSLLGNQETQYF.

The chain recombines TRBV18 with TRBJ1-4, with 8 bases fitting TRBD1. Germline CDR1 and CDR2: KGHSH and LQKENI. The CDR3 has 13 amino acids. J gave up 12 bases and V 5 bases, and 8 bases lay outside the gene matches. The CDR3 bases are TGTGCCAGCTCATCGTCATCAGGGGGCGAACTGTTTTTT. It encodes CASSSSSGGELFF.

The V gene is TRBV5-1, the J gene TRBJ2-2; D is ambiguous. Germline CDR1 and CDR2: SGHRS and YFSETQ. Trimming stripped 4 bases from V and 4 bases from J, with 23 bases between. The CDR3 has 18 residues. This CDR3 is CASSALSSTTSSTGELFF. CDR3 nucleotides: TGCGCCAGCAGCGCATTGTCAAGTACCACATCCTCCACCGGGGAGCTGTTTTTT.

The chain recombines TRBV7-3 with TRBJ1-1; no reliable D call. The germline gives CDR1 SGHTA, CDR2 FQGTGA. CDR3 length: 14 amino acids. Trimming shortened V by 5 bases and J by 1 base, and 11 bases separated the two germline ends. This chain's CDR3 is CASSPALGNTEAFF. CDR3 DNA sequence: TGTGCCAGCAGCCCCGCCCTGGGGAACACTGAAGCTTTCTTT.